This T cell receptor beta chain was recovered during a study of low-dose radiotherapy and immunotherapy resistance in tumors. Indicated time point: before trial treatment. CDR1 and CDR2 (germline): LNHNV, YYDKDF (reference sequence). The CDR3 extends over 14 amino acids. The V gene lost 0 bases and the J gene lost 2 bases, with 5 bases spanning the gap. Covering alpha and beta chains, TRAV- and TRBV-specific primers were used for the first-strand cDNA. TCR amplification involved about 20 PCR cycles with a constant-region primer and V-primer adapter. TCRdb itself ran the reads through MiXCR, one entry per CDR3 protein. The sample holds 30,000 to 50,000 distinct CDR3 sequences, 30% to 35% seen once. This clonotype showed up many times.

The sequence came from a male donor with gallbladder cancer. The specimen was PBMCs, collected before treatment. The chain couples TRBV15 to TRBJ1-5, with no clear D. The CDR3 DNA reads TGTGCCACCAGCAGAGATCGTGGCAATCAGCCCCAGCATTTT. It codes for CATSRDRGNQPQHF.